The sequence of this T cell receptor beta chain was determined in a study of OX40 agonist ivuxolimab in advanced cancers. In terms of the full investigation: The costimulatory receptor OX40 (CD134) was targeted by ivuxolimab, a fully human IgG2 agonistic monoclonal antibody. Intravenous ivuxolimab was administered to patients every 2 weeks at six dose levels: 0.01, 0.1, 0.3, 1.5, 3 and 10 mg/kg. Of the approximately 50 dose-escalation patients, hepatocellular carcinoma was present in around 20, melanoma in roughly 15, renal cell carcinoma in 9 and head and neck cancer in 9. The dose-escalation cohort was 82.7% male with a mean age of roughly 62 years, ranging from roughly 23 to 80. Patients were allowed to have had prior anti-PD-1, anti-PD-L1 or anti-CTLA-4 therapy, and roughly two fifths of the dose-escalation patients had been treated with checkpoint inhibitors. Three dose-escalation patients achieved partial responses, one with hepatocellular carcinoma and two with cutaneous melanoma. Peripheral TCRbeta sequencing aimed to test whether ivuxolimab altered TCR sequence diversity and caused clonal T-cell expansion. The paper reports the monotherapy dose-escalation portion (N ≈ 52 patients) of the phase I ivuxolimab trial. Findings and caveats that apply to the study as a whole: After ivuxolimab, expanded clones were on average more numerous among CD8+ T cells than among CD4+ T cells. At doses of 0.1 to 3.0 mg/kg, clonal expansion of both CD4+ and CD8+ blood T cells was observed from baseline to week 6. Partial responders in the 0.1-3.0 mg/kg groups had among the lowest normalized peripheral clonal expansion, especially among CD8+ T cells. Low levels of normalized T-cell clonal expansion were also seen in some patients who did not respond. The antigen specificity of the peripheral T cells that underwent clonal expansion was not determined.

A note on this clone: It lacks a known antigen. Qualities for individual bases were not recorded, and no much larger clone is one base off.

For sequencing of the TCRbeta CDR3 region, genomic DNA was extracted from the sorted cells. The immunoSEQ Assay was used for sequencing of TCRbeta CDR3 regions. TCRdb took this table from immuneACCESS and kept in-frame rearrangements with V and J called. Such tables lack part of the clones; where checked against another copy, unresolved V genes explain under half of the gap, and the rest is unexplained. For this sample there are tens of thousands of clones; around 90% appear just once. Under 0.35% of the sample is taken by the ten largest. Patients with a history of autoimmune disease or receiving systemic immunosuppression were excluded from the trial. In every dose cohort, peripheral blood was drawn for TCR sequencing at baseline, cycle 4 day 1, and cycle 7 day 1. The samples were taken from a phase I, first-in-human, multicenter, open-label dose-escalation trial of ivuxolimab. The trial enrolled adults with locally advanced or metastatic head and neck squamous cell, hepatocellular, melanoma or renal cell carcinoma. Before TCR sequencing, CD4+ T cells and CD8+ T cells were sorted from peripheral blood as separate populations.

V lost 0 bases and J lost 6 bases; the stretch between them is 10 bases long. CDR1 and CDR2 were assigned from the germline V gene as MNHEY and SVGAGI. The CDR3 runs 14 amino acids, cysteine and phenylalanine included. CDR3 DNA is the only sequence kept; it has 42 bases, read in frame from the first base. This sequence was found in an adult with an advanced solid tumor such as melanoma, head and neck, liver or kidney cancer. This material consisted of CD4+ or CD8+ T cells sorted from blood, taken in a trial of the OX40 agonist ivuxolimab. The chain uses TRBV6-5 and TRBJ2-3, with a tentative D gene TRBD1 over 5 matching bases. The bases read TGTGCCAGCAGTTACTCAGGCAGGGCGGATACGCAGTATTTT. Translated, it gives CASSYSGRADTQYF.